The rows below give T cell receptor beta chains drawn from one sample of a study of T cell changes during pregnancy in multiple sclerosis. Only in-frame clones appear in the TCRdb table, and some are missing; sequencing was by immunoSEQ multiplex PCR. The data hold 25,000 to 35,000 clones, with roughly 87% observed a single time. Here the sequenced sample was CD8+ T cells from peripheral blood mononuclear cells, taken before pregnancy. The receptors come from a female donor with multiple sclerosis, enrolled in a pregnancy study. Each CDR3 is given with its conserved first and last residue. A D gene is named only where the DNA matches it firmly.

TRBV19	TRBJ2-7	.	CASGPRGNPTYEQYF
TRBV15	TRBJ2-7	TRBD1	CATSRTTGSSYEQYF
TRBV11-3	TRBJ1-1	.	CASGGQGMNTEAFF
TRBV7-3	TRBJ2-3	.	CASSPGGPTDTQYF
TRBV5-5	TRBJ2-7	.	CASSLGVRSGYEQYF
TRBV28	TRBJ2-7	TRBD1	CASSLGLGQDAYEQYF
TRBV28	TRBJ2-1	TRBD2	CASSTPGTSGREQFF
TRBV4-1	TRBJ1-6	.	CASSQIFQGSSPLHF
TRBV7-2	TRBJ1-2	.	CASSLQENYGYTF
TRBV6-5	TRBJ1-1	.	CASTRPGNTEAFF
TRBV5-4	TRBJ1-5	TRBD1	CASSSCFDQGQGIDQPQHF
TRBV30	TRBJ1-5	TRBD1	CAWSPGTVSNQPQHF
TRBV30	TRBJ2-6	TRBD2	CASTVLAGGSGANVLTF
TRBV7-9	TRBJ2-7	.	CASSLLSGTSSYEQYF
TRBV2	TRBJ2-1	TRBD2	CASSALYGTSGTYNEQFF
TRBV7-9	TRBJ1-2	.	CASSPEQGSRNYGYTF
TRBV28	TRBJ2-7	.	CASSHEPGHSTYEQYF
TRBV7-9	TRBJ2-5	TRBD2	CASSLSGGETQYF
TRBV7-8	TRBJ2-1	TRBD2	CASSWPTSGYNEQFF
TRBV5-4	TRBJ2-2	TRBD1	CASSSGQGEAGELFF
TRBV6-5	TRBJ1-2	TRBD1	CASSWDRESGYTF
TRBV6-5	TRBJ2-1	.	CASTLQGSGEQFF
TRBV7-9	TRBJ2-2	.	CASSPTYRVSRGTGELFF
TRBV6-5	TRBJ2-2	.	CASRLSGEGTGELFF
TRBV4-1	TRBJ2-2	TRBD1	CASSQARDSNTGELFF
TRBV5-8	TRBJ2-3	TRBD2	CASSLELAGAPF
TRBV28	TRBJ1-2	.	CASSFEEGGAQGYTF
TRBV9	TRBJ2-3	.	CASSVGQGSDTQYF
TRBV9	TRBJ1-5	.	CASSVGSSNQPQHF
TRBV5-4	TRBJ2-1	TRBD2	CASSWRTSGTPNEQFF
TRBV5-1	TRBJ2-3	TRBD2	CASSWTSATDTQYF
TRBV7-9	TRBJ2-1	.	CASSPGVRDEQFF
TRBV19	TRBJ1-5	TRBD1	CASSIGQGGNQPQHF
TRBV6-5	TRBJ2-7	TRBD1	CASSYSAGTASYEQYF
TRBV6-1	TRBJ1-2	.	CASRDIYHYGYTF
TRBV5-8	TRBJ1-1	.	CASSLGGGNTEAFF
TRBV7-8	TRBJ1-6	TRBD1	CASSSRTGGVEPLHF
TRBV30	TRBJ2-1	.	CALGWTGEQFF
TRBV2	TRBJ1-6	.	CASSEWRLDSNSPLHF
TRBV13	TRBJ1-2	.	CASSSTGSNYGYTF
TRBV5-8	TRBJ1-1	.	CASSFQGYVTEAFF
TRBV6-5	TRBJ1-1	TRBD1	CASRLGQRNTEAFF
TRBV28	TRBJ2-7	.	CASSSLVTRETYEQYF
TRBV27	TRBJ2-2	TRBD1	CASSGIPGQDTGELFF
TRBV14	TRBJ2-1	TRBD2	CASGDVSGSLNEQFF
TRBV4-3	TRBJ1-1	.	CASSQDPGNTEAFF